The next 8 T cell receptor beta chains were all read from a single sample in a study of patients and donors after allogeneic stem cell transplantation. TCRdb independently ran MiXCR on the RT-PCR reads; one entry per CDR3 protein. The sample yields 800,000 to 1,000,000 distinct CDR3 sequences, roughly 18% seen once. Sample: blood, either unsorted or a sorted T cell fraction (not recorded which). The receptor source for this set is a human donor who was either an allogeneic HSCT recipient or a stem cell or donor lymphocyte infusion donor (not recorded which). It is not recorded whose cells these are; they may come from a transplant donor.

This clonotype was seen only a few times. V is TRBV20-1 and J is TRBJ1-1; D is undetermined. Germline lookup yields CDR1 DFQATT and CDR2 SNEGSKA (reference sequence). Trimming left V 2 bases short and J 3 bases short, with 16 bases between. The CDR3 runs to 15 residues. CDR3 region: CSARPPRGGDTEAFF. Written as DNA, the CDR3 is TGCAGTGCTAGACCGCCGAGAGGAGGTGACACTGAAGCTTTCTTT.

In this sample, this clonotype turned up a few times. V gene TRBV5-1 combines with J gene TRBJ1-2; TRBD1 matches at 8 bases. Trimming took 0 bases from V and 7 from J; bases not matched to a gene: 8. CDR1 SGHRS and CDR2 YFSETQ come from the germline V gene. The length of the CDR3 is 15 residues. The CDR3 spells CASSLDTGGRSGYTF. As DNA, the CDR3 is TGCGCCAGCAGCTTGGACACAGGGGGTAGGTCTGGCTACACCTTC.

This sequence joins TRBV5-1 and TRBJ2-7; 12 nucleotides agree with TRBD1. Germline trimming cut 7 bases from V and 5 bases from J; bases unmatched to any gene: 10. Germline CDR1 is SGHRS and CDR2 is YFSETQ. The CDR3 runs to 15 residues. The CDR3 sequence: CASRLPGQGANEQYF. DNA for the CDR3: TGCGCCAGCCGATTGCCGGGACAGGGGGCTAACGAGCAGTACTTC.

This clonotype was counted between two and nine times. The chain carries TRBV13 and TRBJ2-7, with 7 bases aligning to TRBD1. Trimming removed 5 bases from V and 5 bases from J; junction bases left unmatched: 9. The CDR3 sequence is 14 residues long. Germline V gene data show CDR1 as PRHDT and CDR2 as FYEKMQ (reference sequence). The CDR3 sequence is CASSHRQGWDEQYF. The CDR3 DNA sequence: TGTGCCAGCAGCCATCGACAGGGTTGGGACGAGCAGTACTTC.

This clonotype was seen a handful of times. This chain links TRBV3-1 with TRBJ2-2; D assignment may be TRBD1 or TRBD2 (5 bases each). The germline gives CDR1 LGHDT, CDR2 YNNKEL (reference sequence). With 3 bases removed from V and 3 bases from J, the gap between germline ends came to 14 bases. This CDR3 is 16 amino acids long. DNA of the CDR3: TGTGCCAGCAGCCAGGGGGACCCTTCGGACACCGGGGAGCTGTTTTTT. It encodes CASSQGDPSDTGELFF. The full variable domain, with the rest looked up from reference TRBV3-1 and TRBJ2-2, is DTAVSQTPKYLVTQMGNDKSIKCEQNLGHDTMYWYKQDSKKFLKIMFSYNNKELIINETVPNRFSPKSPDKAHLNLHINSLELGDSAVYFCASSQGDPSDTGELFFGEGSRLTVL.

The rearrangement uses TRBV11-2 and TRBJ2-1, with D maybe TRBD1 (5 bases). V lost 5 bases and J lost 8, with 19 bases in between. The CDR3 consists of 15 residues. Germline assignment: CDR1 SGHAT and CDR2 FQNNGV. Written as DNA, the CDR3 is TGTGCCAGCAGCCTCCTACTGGGGCAGCTCCATGAGCAGTTCTTC. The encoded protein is CASSLLLGQLHEQFF.

CDR3 amino acids: CASSQDRLRGRPYEQYF. The CDR3 bases are TGTGCCAGCAGCCAAGATCGTCTCAGGGGGCGCCCCTACGAGCAGTACTTC. The chain employs TRBV3-1 and TRBJ2-7; TRBD1 matches 8 bases. Germline CDR1 and CDR2: LGHDT and YNNKEL (reference sequence). V dropped 0 bases and J dropped 2; count of bases not matched to a gene: 9. The length of the CDR3 is 17 residues.

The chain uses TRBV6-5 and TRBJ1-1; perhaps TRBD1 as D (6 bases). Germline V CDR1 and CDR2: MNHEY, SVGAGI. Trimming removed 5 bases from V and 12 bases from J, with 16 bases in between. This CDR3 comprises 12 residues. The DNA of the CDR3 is TGTGCCAGCAGTACTTTGAACAGGGTTACTTTCTTT. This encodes CASSTLNRVTFF.